This entry features one T cell receptor (beta chain) sequence. This record belongs to a study of blood T cell repertoires in COVID-19. The overall study: Acute and convalescent COVID-19 samples came from the United States, Italy and Spain. Sources were T cells, B-cell-depleted T cells, or PBMCs; the material itself was cDNA or gDNA.

Authors' processing steps: Amplification from reference gene primers served as the basis for estimated nucleated cell counts. Produced via immunoSEQ multiplex PCR; TCRdb's table is partial and in-frame only. V, J and clone size were drawn from that table, and D and trimming were deduced from the DNA. The data hold approximately 280,000 clones, with around 85% observed a single time. The TCR was taken from a woman in her twenties or thirties who had recovered from COVID-19. Sequencing was performed on peripheral blood.

The CDR3 nucleotides are TGTGCCAGCAGCTTGGCCTCAGGGCCCACTGAAGCTTTCTTT. Its protein is CASSLASGPTEAFF. The chain has TRBV5-8 and TRBJ1-1, with D maybe TRBD1 (5 bases). Trimming shortened V by 0 bases and J by 4 bases, and 10 bases separated the two germline ends. Looked up from germline, CDR1 is SGHTS and CDR2 is YDEGEE. CDR3 size: 14 residues.